This TCR beta chain derives from a study of cytomegalovirus exposure and HLA in healthy donors. This clone was counted only a few times. Its target is unknown. Study-wide results and limits: Across donors, most TCRs were seen rarely, yet some public ones were widespread. For most TCR beta V segments, an earlier analysis put the productive rate at about 90% or about 30% of the time. In a later analysis, at a false discovery rate of 0.05, under 20,000 TCR beta sequences were associated with HLA alleles.

The PCR contained 60 Vbeta and 13 Jbeta primers. Clones were sequenced by immunoSEQ multiplex PCR, and TCRdb holds only the in-frame ones, with some missing. The table includes about 200,000 clones, under 85% detected once. The germline CDR1 and CDR2 sequences are LNHNV and YYDKDF (reference sequence). V lost 1 base and J 1 base, leaving 10 bases between the germline ends. CDR3 length: 15 amino acids. The sample comprised PBMCs. The sequence derives from a man aged 45-60 years in good health and CMV-seronegative. The chain is built from TRBV15 and TRBJ2-5, with D perhaps matching TRBD1 (6 bases). The CDR3 coding sequence is TGTGCCACCAGCAGAGCAGGGGCCCCCCAAGAGACCCAGTACTTC. Its protein product is CATSRAGAPQETQYF.